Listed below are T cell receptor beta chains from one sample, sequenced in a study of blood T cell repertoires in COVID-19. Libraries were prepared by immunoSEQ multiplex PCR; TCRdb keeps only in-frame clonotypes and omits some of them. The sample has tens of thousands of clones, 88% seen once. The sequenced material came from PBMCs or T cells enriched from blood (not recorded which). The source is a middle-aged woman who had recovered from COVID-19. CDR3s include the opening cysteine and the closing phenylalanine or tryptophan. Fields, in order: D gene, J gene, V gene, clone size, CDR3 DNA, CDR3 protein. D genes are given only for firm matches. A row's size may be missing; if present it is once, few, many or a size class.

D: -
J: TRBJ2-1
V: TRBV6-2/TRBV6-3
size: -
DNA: TGTGCCAGCAGTTACGGGCTAGGGGGGGGCTCCTACAATGAGCAGTTCTTC
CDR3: CASSYGLGGGSYNEQFF

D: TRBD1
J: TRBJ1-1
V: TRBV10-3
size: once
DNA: TGTGCCATCAGTGAGGGGCTAGCCGGGACAGGGGGCACTGAAGCTTTCTTT
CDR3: CAISEGLAGTGGTEAFF

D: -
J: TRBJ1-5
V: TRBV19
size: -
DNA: TGTGCCAGTAGTGCAGCAGGTACCGGGGGCAATCAGCCCCAGCATTTT
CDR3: CASSAAGTGGNQPQHF

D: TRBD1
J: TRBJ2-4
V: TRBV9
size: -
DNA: TGTGCCAGCAGCGCACCCGGGACAGGGGGAAACATTCAGTACTTC
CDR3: CASSAPGTGGNIQYF

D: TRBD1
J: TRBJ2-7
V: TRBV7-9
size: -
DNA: TGTGCCAGCAGCTTACCGGAGACAGGGAAGGCATACGAGCAGTACTTC
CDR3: CASSLPETGKAYEQYF

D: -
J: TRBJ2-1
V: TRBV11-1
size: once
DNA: TGTGCCAGCAGCCCGGGGACTTCTAACTACAATGAGCAGTTCTTC
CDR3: CASSPGTSNYNEQFF

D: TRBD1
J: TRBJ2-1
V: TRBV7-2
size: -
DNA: TGTGCCAGCAGCTTACACGGGACAGGGGTAAGGGGTGAGCAGTTCTTC
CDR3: CASSLHGTGVRGEQFF

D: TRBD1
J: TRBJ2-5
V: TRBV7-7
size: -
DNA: TGTGCCAGCAGCCTTGGTGACAGGGGCGGGGAGACCCAGTACTTC
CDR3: CASSLGDRGGETQYF

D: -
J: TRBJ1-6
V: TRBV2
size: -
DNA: TGTGCCAGCAGAGTGAAGGGGCGGGGGACGGTAAATTCACCCCTCCACTTT
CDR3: CASRVKGRGTVNSPLHF

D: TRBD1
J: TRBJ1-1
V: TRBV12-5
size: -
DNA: TGTGCTAGTGGTCCCTGGACAGGAAGAGTTTCGAGGGTTGAGGACACTGAAGCTTTCTTT
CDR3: CASGPWTGRVSRVEDTEAFF

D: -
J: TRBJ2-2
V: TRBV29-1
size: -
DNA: TGCAGCGTTGGGGCTTCGAACACCGGGGAGCTGTTTTTT
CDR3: CSVGASNTGELFF

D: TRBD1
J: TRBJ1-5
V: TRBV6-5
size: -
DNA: TGTGCCAGCAGCTCGGGACAGGTTGATAATCAGCCCCAGCATTTT
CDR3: CASSSGQVDNQPQHF

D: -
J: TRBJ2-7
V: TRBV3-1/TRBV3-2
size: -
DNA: TGTGCCAGCAGCCACAGGGGTTACGAGCAGTACTTC
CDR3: CASSHRGYEQYF

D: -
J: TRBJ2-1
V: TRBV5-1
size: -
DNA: TGCGCCAGCAGCTTGGCTCAGGGGGGTACCTACAATGAGCAGTTCTTC
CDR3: CASSLAQGGTYNEQFF

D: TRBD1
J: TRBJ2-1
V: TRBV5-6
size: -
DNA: TGTGCCAGCAGCTTCGTGGACAGGGGGAATTTTGGGCAGTTCTTC
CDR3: CASSFVDRGNFGQFF

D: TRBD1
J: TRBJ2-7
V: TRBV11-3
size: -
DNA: TGTGCCAGCAGCCAAACGGGACAGGGGTCCTACGAGCAGTACTTC
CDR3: CASSQTGQGSYEQYF

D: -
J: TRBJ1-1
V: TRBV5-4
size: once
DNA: TGTGCCAGCAGCTCGGACAGCTTGAACACTGAAGCTTTCTTT
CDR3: CASSSDSLNTEAFF